This T cell receptor (beta chain) was recovered during a study of human thymus T cells. Some clones are missing from TCRdb's copy, which holds only in-frame ones; the method was immunoSEQ multiplex PCR. The data show just over 45,000 clones, 85% to 95% seen once. The CDR3 spans 12 residues. Between the trimmed V and J ends, which lost 5 bases and 6 bases, there was a span of 10 bases. Germline V CDR1 and CDR2: SNHLY, FYNNEI. Material: blood. The sequence was collected from a girl under three years old with a congenital heart defect but otherwise immunologically healthy. The chain has TRBV2 and TRBJ1-1; D is unclear. This chain's CDR3 is CASSWGSAEAFF. The DNA of the CDR3 is TGTGCCAGCAGTTGGGGTTCGGCTGAAGCTTTCTTT.